One and the same sample provided the 32 T cell receptor beta chains below, sequenced in a study of blood T cell repertoires in COVID-19. The method was immunoSEQ multiplex PCR; TCRdb's version includes in-frame clones alone and lacks a portion of them. The sample consists of 25,000 to 35,000 clones, roughly 87% of them appearing once. Input material: peripheral blood. The source of these receptors is a human donor with acute or convalescent COVID-19. The donor label of this sample is uncertain.

This clone was observed at least ten times. The chain combines TRBV2 with TRBJ1-2; tentative D call: TRBD1 (5 bases). Germline values: CDR1 SNHLY, CDR2 FYNNEI. The CDR3 is 15 residues long. Trimming pared 7 bases from V and 8 bases from J, leaving 23 bases between. The CDR3 loop reads CASNVVGVSALGYTF. The DNA of the CDR3 is TGTGCCAGCAATGTTGTAGGGGTATCGGCCCTGGGCTACACCTTC.

J is TRBJ1-6 and V is TRBV5-1; D gene unclear. The germline V gene has CDR1 SGHRS and CDR2 YFSETQ. This CDR3 is 14 amino acids long. V shed 4 bases and J shed 5 bases, with 10 bases lying between them. The CDR3 spells CASSRAGDNSPLHF. The CDR3 nucleotides are TGCGCCAGCAGCCGTGCCGGTGATAATTCACCCCTCCACTTT.

The CDR3 loop is CAISAPKGTSTDTQYF. In DNA form, the CDR3 reads TGTGCCATCAGTGCCCCGAAGGGGACTAGCACAGATACGCAGTATTTT. The rearrangement joins TRBV10-3 to TRBJ2-3; tentatively, D is TRBD2 (6 bases). Germline CDR1 is ENHRY and CDR2 is SYGVKD. Deletions cut 4 bases from V and 0 bases from J, with 14 bases between. This CDR3 is built from 16 residues.

The chain couples TRBV6-5 to TRBJ2-2; 11 bases are shared with TRBD2. V shed 8 bases, J shed 3 bases, and the junction held 5 bases outside the gene matches. CDR3 length: 15 amino acids. Germline lookup yields CDR1 MNHEY and CDR2 SVGAGI. This chain's CDR3 is CASGSGRADTGELFF. CDR3 DNA: TGTGCCAGCGGTAGCGGGAGGGCCGACACCGGGGAGCTGTTTTTT.

CDR3 loop: CASSLIPRVDGETQYF. The CDR3 DNA reads TGTGCCAGCAGCTTAATTCCCAGGGTGGATGGAGAGACCCAGTACTTC. The chain links TRBV7-2 to TRBJ2-5, with D possibly matching TRBD1 (5 bases). The germline CDR1 and CDR2 sequences are SGHTA and FQGNSA. Deletions cut 2 bases from V and 4 bases from J, with 17 bases between. The CDR3 extends over 16 amino acids.

The chain combines TRBV30 with TRBJ2-2; maybe TRBD2 (5 bases). This CDR3 has 13 residues. The germline V gene encodes CDR1 GTSNPN and CDR2 SVGIG (reference sequence). Between the trimmed V and J ends, which lost 0 bases and 5 bases, there was a span of 7 bases. CDR3 loop: CAWSVGGTGELFF. Written as DNA, the CDR3 is TGTGCCTGGAGTGTCGGCGGGACCGGGGAGCTGTTTTTT.

This clone turned up a few times. The chain joins TRBV5-7 to TRBJ1-2; D might be TRBD1 (5 bases). TRBV5-7 is recorded as an ORF, its role being uncertain. The CDR3 is 15 amino acids. With 4 bases removed from V and 6 bases from J, the gap between germline ends came to 19 bases. Written as DNA, the CDR3 is TGTGCCAGCAGCCGCAGACAGTCACTAAGGGATGGCTACACCTTC. Translated, it gives CASSRRQSLRDGYTF.

The chain links TRBV10-2 to TRBJ2-7; D not resolved. This CDR3 region has 15 residues. The V end was cut by 3 bases, the J end by 0 bases, with 12 bases between. The V gene's germline CDR1 is WSHSY and CDR2 SAAADI. DNA of the CDR3: TGCGCCAGCAGTGATCATCAGTCCAGCTCCTACGAGCAGTACGTC. Translated: CASSDHQSSSYEQYV.

The gene calls are TRBV19 and TRBJ2-7; tentative D call: TRBD1 (6 bases). The CDR3 contains 15 residues. CDR1 and CDR2 from the germline V gene are LNHDA and SQIVND (reference sequence). Trimming took 5 bases from V and 5 from J, leaving 19 bases between them. CDR3 sequence reads: CASSRQDSGLNEQYF. The CDR3 DNA reads as TGTGCCAGTAGTCGACAGGATAGTGGTCTAAACGAGCAGTACTTC.

The chain joins TRBV18 to TRBJ2-7; D is possibly TRBD1 (6 bases). The CDR3 sequence is 15 residues long. Germline V gene lookup returns CDR1 KGHSH and CDR2 LQKENI. V was trimmed by 6 bases and J by 1 base, leaving 16 bases between them. The CDR3 sequence: CASSQSRGPSYEQYF. The CDR3 DNA sequence: TGTGCCAGCTCCCAGAGCAGGGGCCCATCCTACGAGCAGTACTTC.

The chain couples TRBV4-2 to TRBJ1-5, with TRBD1 identical over 10 bases. Trimming removed 1 base from V and 6 bases from J; junction bases left unmatched: 3. CDR1 is LGHNA, CDR2 YNFKEQ, per germline. The CDR3 is 15 amino acids. CDR3 loop: CASSQAGQGIQPQHF. CDR3 sequence (DNA): TGTGCCAGCAGCCAAGCGGGACAGGGGATTCAGCCCCAGCATTTT.

This clone was recorded once. The V and J genes are TRBV11-3 and TRBJ2-1, with 11 bases aligning to TRBD2. Germline V gene sequence: CDR1 SGHNT, CDR2 YENEEA. This CDR3 region has 16 residues. The V gene end was trimmed by 5 bases and the J gene end by 12 bases; junction bases not matched to a gene: 15. CDR3 protein: CASSPSPFTSGGRQFF. The DNA for the CDR3 is TGTGCCAGCAGCCCCAGCCCTTTTACTAGCGGGGGACGGCAGTTCTTC.

This rearrangement joins TRBV27 to TRBJ2-5; D remains ambiguous. This CDR3 contains 15 residues. Trimming pared 5 bases from V and 7 bases from J, leaving 20 bases between. Germline CDR1 reads MNHEY; CDR2 reads SMNVEV (reference sequence). The CDR3 here is CASSQPPVRVGTQYF. In DNA form, the CDR3 reads TGTGCCAGCAGTCAGCCGCCGGTACGGGTCGGGACCCAGTACTTC.

This clone was recorded only once. V is TRBV7-2 and J is TRBJ1-2; TRBD1 might be the D (5 bases). CDR1 is SGHTA, CDR2 FQGNSA, per germline. V shed 3 bases and J shed 7 bases, with 12 bases lying between them. The CDR3 extends over 13 amino acids. The CDR3 loop is CASSFGREGGYTF. The CDR3 DNA reads as TGTGCCAGCAGCTTTGGCAGGGAGGGTGGCTACACCTTC.

This sequence joins TRBV7-9 and TRBJ2-3, with D possibly being TRBD1 (5 bases). The ends were cut back, 4 bases at V and 1 base at J, with 12 bases in the middle. The CDR3 runs 15 residues. The V gene's germline CDR1 is SEHNR and CDR2 FQNEAQ (reference sequence). The CDR3 DNA is TGTGCCAGCAGCTCCCCCGACAGACGCACAGATACGCAGTATTTT. Its protein product is CASSSPDRRTDTQYF.

This sequence joins TRBV9 and TRBJ2-7, with TRBD2 matching 9 bases. The length of the CDR3 is 15 residues. Germline lookup yields CDR1 SGDLS and CDR2 YYNGEE. The junction had 13 bases not matched to a gene; V was cut back by 5 bases and J by 7 bases. CDR3 sequence: CASSGGSGGMSEQYF. The CDR3 DNA follows: TGTGCCAGCAGTGGCGGTAGCGGGGGCATGTCGGAGCAGTACTTC. Together with reference TRBV9 and TRBJ2-7, the CDR3 gives the full variable domain: DSGVTQTPKHLITATGQRVTLRCSPRSGDLSVYWYQQSLDQGLQFLIQYYNGEERAKGNILERFSAQQFPDLHSELNLSSLELGDSALYFCASSGGSGGMSEQYFGPGTRLTVT.

The chain is built from TRBV19 and TRBJ1-4; a weak D match, TRBD1 (5 bases). Per the germline V gene, CDR1 is LNHDA and CDR2 is SQIVND (reference sequence). The CDR3 spans 13 residues. Trimming pared 4 bases from V and 8 bases from J, leaving 11 bases between. The CDR3 spells CASSKNRGEKLFF. In DNA, the CDR3 is TGTGCCAGTAGTAAAAATCGGGGGGAAAAACTGTTTTTT.

The rearrangement uses TRBV3-1 (or the pseudogene TRBV3-2) and TRBJ2-1; 11 nucleotides line up with TRBD2. The trim removed 3 bases at V and 0 bases at J, leaving 10 bases unmatched. Germline assignment: CDR1 LGHDT and CDR2 YNNKEL (reference sequence). The CDR3 totals 19 residues. The CDR3 DNA is TGTGCCAGCAGCCAGGGGTCTAGCGGGGGGACTAGCTCCTACAATGAGCAGTTCTTC. Translated: CASSQGSSGGTSSYNEQFF.

This chain joins TRBV18 and TRBJ2-5; 9 nucleotides align to TRBD1. The CDR3 is made up of 15 amino acids. The germline V gene encodes CDR1 KGHSH and CDR2 LQKENI. Trimming at V came to 2 bases and at J to 4 bases, leaving 5 bases not matched to a gene. CDR3 residues: CASSPNRGQGETQYF. CDR3 sequence (DNA): TGTGCCAGCTCACCAAACAGGGGGCAAGGAGAGACCCAGTACTTC.

J is TRBJ2-7 and V is TRBV5-1; D remains ambiguous. The germline V gene encodes CDR1 SGHRS and CDR2 YFSETQ. The ends were cut back, 5 bases at V and 4 bases at J, with 13 bases in the middle. The CDR3 sequence is 13 residues long. The CDR3 DNA follows: TGCGCCAGCAGTTACTATGTGGGTTACGAGCAGTACGTC. Translating gives CASSYYVGYEQYV.

This chain links TRBV18 with TRBJ2-1, with TRBD1 as a possible D gene (7 bases). V lost 3 bases to trimming and J lost 7 bases, with 25 bases between them. The CDR3 is 18 amino acids. Looked up from germline, CDR1 is KGHSH and CDR2 is LQKENI. The CDR3 region is CASSPKTGRLSEANEQFF. CDR3 sequence (DNA): TGTGCCAGCTCACCGAAGACAGGGAGGTTGAGTGAGGCGAATGAGCAGTTCTTC.

This clone was observed once. The chain carries TRBV27 and TRBJ2-5, with 8 bases lining up with TRBD1. Germline CDR1 MNHEY, CDR2 SMNVEV (reference sequence). This CDR3 has 15 residues. V dropped 4 bases and J dropped 6; count of bases not matched to a gene: 10. The CDR3 loop reads CASSSHTQGVQTQYF. In DNA form, the CDR3 reads TGTGCCAGCAGTTCTCATACACAGGGGGTACAGACCCAGTACTTC.

The V gene is TRBV15, the J gene TRBJ1-5; TRBD1 might be the D (6 bases). Between the trimmed V and J ends, which lost 2 bases and 1 base, there was a span of 9 bases. This CDR3 is built from 15 residues. CDR1 is LNHNV and CDR2 is YYDKDF in the germline V gene (reference sequence). CDR3 sequence reads: CATSRPGVSNQPQHF. Written as DNA, the CDR3 is TGTGCCACCAGCAGACCAGGGGTAAGCAATCAGCCCCAGCATTTT.

The chain joins TRBV6-5 to TRBJ1-1, with TRBD1 as a possible D gene (6 bases). Trimming left V 6 bases short and J 5 bases short, with 13 bases between. The CDR3 is 13 amino acids. Germline CDR1 reads MNHEY; CDR2 reads SVGAGI. The CDR3 loop is CASRQQGRTEAFF. In nucleotides, the CDR3 is TGTGCCAGCAGGCAACAGGGTCGAACTGAAGCTTTCTTT.

The V gene is TRBV7-2, the J gene TRBJ2-1; no definite D call. Germline V CDR1 and CDR2: SGHTA, FQGNSA. Trimming pared 5 bases from V and 10 bases from J, leaving 15 bases between. The CDR3 sequence is 13 residues long. This CDR3 reads CASSVVRLREQFF. The DNA for the CDR3 is TGTGCCAGCAGCGTCGTCCGATTGCGGGAGCAGTTCTTC.

V usage is TRBV4-1 and J usage is TRBJ1-2; a possible D gene is TRBD1 (5 bases). The germline V and J ends were trimmed by 3 bases and 4 bases, with 18 bases remaining between them. Germline CDR1 reads MGHRA; CDR2 reads YSYEKL. The CDR3 length is 16 residues. The CDR3 coding sequence is TGCGCCAGCAGCCAGACATCGGGACTGTCGGCCTATGGCTACACCTTC. Its translation: CASSQTSGLSAYGYTF.

In its sample, this clone was seen once. V and J are TRBV9 and TRBJ1-4; the D gene is possibly TRBD1 (6 bases). With 3 bases removed from V and 0 bases from J, the gap between germline ends came to 18 bases. CDR1 SGDLS and CDR2 YYNGEE come from the germline V gene. The CDR3 is 18 residues long. The CDR3 here is CASSASVTGPATNEKLFF. In DNA form, the CDR3 reads TGTGCCAGCAGCGCCTCGGTGACAGGCCCCGCAACTAATGAAAAACTGTTTTTT.

The chain combines TRBV3-1 (or the pseudogene TRBV3-2) with TRBJ2-5; 13 bases line up with TRBD2. CDR3 length: 21 amino acids. The J segment lost 2 bases and the V segment lost 2 bases, leaving 17 bases of the junction unmatched. Germline CDR1 reads LGHDT; CDR2 reads YNNKEL (reference sequence). DNA for the CDR3: TGTGCCAGCAGCCAACGCAGGTTTCGAGAACTAGCGGGGGGGCCACAAGAGACCCAGTACTTC. Amino acid sequence: CASSQRRFRELAGGPQETQYF.

The gene calls are TRBV5-4 and TRBJ2-3; 7 bases line up with TRBD2. The CDR3 covers 15 residues. Germline assignment: CDR1 SGHNT and CDR2 YYREEE (reference sequence). The V gene end was trimmed by 4 bases and the J gene end by 10 bases; junction bases not matched to a gene: 15. The CDR3 reads CASSPALLAPGPQYF. The CDR3 nucleotides read TGTGCCAGCAGCCCTGCCTTACTAGCGCCCGGTCCGCAGTATTTT.

The V gene is TRBV30, the J gene TRBJ2-7; the D is unclear. This CDR3 region has 13 residues. Trimming left V 0 bases short and J 6 bases short, with 12 bases between. The V gene's germline CDR1 is GTSNPN and CDR2 SVGIG (reference sequence). Written as DNA, the CDR3 is TGTGCCTGGAGTGTACCCCAGTTCCCCGAGCAGTACTTC. Protein product: CAWSVPQFPEQYF.

This clone appeared a single time. This chain joins TRBV13 and TRBJ2-5; 15 bases are shared with TRBD2. This CDR3 has 16 residues. Unmatched junction bases numbered 5, after V lost 4 bases and J lost 5 bases. Germline assignment: CDR1 PRHDT and CDR2 FYEKMQ (reference sequence). CDR3 region: CASSSGLAGGGETQYF. DNA for the CDR3: TGTGCCAGCAGCTCGGGACTAGCGGGAGGTGGGGAGACCCAGTACTTC. Supplemented by reference TRBV13 and TRBJ2-5, the full variable domain reads AAGVIQSPRHLIKEKRETATLKCYPIPRHDTVYWYQQGPGQDPQFLISFYEKMQSDKGSIPDRFSAQQFSDYHSELNMSSLELGDSALYFCASSSGLAGGGETQYFGPGTRLLVL.

This clone showed up just a few times. The chain employs TRBV7-8 and TRBJ2-7; 11 bases map to TRBD2. The CDR3 totals 15 residues. Trimming took 6 bases from V and 3 from J; bases not matched to a gene: 7. The germline V gene has CDR1 SGHVS and CDR2 FQNEAQ. Here the CDR3 reads CASRPSGGTLYEQYV. The CDR3 nucleotides read TGTGCCAGCAGACCTAGCGGGGGGACCCTCTACGAGCAGTACGTC.